Below, 9 T cell receptor beta chains from the same sample are listed, as sequenced in a study of T cells after yellow fever vaccination. MiXCR, run by TCRdb on the 5' RACE reads, gives a single entry per CDR3 protein. The top ten clones hold roughly 13% of a sample with hundreds of thousands of distinct CDR3 sequences, about 13% of them seen once. The sequences come from PBMCs, collected on the day of the yellow fever booster vaccination. Every receptor here comes from a man aged 30 to 45 who received the YFV17D yellow fever vaccine.

This clonotype has more than one count but fewer than ten. The chain uses TRBV20-1 and TRBJ1-3; no firm D call. The CDR3 loop spans 14 amino acids. Trimming removed 1 base at V and 5 bases at J, with 12 bases between. Germline V gene sequence: CDR1 DFQATT, CDR2 SNEGSKA (reference sequence). The CDR3 sequence: CSARVSGTRNTIYF. The CDR3 coding sequence is TGCAGTGCTAGAGTTAGTGGTACGAGAAACACCATATATTTT.

This chain connects TRBV28 to TRBJ2-1; D is unclear. This CDR3 has 11 residues. Trimming cost V 7 bases and J 5 bases, with 6 bases left between them. Germline CDR1 is MDHEN and CDR2 is SYDVKM. In DNA form, the CDR3 reads TGTGCCAGCATGAATAACAATGAGCAGTTCTTC. Residues: CASMNNNEQFF.

This clonotype was seen a single time. The gene calls are TRBV10-3 and TRBJ1-3; D gene uncertain. Germline V gene lookup returns CDR1 ENHRY and CDR2 SYGVKD. Deletions cut 10 bases from V and 2 bases from J, with 15 bases between. The CDR3 has 14 residues. CDR3 in DNA: TGTGCCACCTGGACCCCCTCGGCTGGAAACACCATATATTTT. This encodes CATWTPSAGNTIYF.

The chain joins TRBV20-1 to TRBJ2-1, with 7 bases that match TRBD1. V lost 1 base to trimming and J lost 0 bases; unmatched junction nucleotides: 15. CDR3 length: 19 amino acids. Germline V gene lookup returns CDR1 DFQATT and CDR2 SNEGSKA (reference sequence). The CDR3 here is CSARARQGSQKVSYNEQFF. The CDR3, as DNA: TGCAGTGCTAGAGCAAGACAGGGTAGCCAAAAAGTCTCCTACAATGAGCAGTTCTTC.

The sample holds a few counts of this clonotype. The chain uses TRBV9 and TRBJ2-1, with 14 bases that match TRBD2. This CDR3 has 18 amino acids. Germline V lookup: CDR1 SGDLS, CDR2 YYNGEE. The V segment lost 4 bases and the J segment 0 bases; nucleotides outside the gene matches: 6. For the CDR3, the DNA is TGTGCCAGCAGCCGTTCCGGGACTAGCGGGAGCTCCTACAATGAGCAGTTCTTC. Residues: CASSRSGTSGSSYNEQFF.

The J gene is TRBJ2-3, the V gene TRBV12-3 or TRBV12-4; 10 bases are shared with TRBD2. This CDR3 spans 14 amino acids. V dropped 6 bases and J dropped 4; count of bases not matched to a gene: 4. The CDR3 spells CASRLAGRADTQYF. As DNA, the CDR3 is TGTGCCAGCAGACTAGCGGGGCGGGCAGATACGCAGTATTTT.

This clonotype was counted only a few times. V gene TRBV2 combines with J gene TRBJ2-1; 10 positions match TRBD1. The germline gives CDR1 SNHLY, CDR2 FYNNEI. V gave up 6 bases and J gave up 2 bases; unmatched junction bases: 1. The CDR3 totals 14 residues. The CDR3 bases are TGTGCCAGCAGAGGGACAGGGGCCTACAATGAGCAGTTCTTC. This gives the protein CASRGTGAYNEQFF.

CDR3 loop: CASSFREAQYF. The CDR3 DNA sequence: TGTGCCAGCAGTTTCAGGGAAGCGCAGTACTTC. This rearrangement joins TRBV28 to TRBJ2-7; D may be TRBD1 (5 bases). Trimming left V 3 bases short and J 9 bases short, with 9 bases between. Germline assignment: CDR1 MDHEN and CDR2 SYDVKM. The CDR3 runs to 11 residues.

The genes are TRBV15 and TRBJ2-1; TRBD1 matches 7 bases. In germline, CDR1 is LNHNV, CDR2 YYDKDF (reference sequence). The CDR3 spans 17 residues. The V gene end was trimmed by 0 bases and the J gene end by 0 bases; junction bases not matched to a gene: 5. CDR3 nucleotides: TGTGCCACCAGCAGAGATGTACAGGGGAACTCCTACAATGAGCAGTTCTTC. Its translation is CATSRDVQGNSYNEQFF.